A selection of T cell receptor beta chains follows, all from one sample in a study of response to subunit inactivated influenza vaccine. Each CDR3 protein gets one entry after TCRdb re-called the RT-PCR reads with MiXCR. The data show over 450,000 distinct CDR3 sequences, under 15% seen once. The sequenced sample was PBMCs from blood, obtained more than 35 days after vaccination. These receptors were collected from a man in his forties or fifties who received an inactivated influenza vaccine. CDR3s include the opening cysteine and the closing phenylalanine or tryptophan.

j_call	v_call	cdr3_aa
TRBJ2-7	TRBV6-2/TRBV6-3	CASSYDPGQDYEQYF
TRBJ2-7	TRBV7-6	CASSSRESHEQYF
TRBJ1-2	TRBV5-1	CASSLDGQPNYGYTF
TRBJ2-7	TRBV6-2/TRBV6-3	CASRPNPGQGAYEQYF
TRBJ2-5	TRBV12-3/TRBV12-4	CASTSVGLGGSQYF
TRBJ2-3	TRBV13	CASSPSQAGGPVDTQYF
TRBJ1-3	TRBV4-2	CASSHTQAGTGNTIYF
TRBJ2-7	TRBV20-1	CSARDTGEGVGYEQYF
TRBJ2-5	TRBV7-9	CASSLVLAAQETQYF
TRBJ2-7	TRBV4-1	CASSQDSIGNYEQYF
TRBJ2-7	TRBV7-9	CASSLDLRGEQYF
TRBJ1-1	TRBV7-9	CASSSRSFSSEAFF
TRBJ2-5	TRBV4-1	CASSQVFSQSIETQYF
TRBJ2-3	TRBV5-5	CASSQITGFTDTQYF
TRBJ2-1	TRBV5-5	CASLDPWEQFF
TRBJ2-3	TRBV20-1	CSAILRMATDTQYF
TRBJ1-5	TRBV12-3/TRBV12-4	CASKEGHVSNQPQHF
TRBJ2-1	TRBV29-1	CSVLGLSYNEQFF
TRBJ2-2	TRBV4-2	CASSQEPRGTGELFF
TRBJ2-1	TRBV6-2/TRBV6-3	CASSYPSGSVDNEQFF
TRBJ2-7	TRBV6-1	CASLPTGGSYEQYF
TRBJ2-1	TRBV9	CASSVKREGYNEQFF
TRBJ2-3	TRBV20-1	CSATLAGGRNTQYF
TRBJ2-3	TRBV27	CASSLSFLAASTDTQYF
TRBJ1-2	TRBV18	CASSPRDSNNYGYTF
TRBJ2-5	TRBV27	CASSWLAGEETQYF
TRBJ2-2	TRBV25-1	CASSRQVTGELFF